This T cell receptor (beta chain) was profiled in a study of blood T cell repertoires in COVID-19. The protocol was immunoSEQ multiplex PCR, while the TCRdb copy is restricted to in-frame clones and leaves out a portion. The sample yields nearly 350,000 clones, less than 90% seen once. Trimming cost V 0 bases and J 3 bases, with 10 bases left between them. CDR1 is MNHEY, CDR2 SVGEGT, per germline. The CDR3 covers 15 residues. Participants were aged 18 to 89 years, lived in over 20 US areas, and enrolled virtually. V gene TRBV6-2 or TRBV6-3 combines with J gene TRBJ2-3; D may be TRBD1 (5 bases). Sequencing used PBMCs or T cells enriched from blood (not recorded which). This receptor was identified in a woman in her twenties or thirties who had recovered from COVID-19. The CDR3 nucleotides read TGTGCCAGCAGTTACTCACGCCAGGGAACAGATACGCAGTATTTT. Its translation: CASSYSRQGTDTQYF.